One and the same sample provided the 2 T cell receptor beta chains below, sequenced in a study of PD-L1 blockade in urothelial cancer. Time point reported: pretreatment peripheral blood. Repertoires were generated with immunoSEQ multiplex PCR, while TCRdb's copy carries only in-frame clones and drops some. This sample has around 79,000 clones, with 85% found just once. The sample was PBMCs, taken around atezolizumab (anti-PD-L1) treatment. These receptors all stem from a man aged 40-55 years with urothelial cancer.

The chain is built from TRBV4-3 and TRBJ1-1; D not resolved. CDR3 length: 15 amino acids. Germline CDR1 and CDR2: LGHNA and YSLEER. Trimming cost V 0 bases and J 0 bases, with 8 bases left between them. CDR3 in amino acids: CASSQETLMNTEAFF. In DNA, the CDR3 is TGCGCCAGCAGCCAAGAGACACTCATGAACACTGAAGCTTTCTTT.

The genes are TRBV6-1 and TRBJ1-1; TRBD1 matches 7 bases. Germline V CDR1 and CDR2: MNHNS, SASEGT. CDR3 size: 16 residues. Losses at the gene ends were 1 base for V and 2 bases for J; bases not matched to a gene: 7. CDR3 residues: CASSEGGQTLNTEAFF. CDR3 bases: TGTGCCAGCAGTGAAGGGGGACAGACTCTCAACACTGAAGCTTTCTTT.